This entry describes one T cell receptor (beta chain). As yet, its antigen is unknown. In the same sample, other DNA sequences code for this CDR3. This sample was taken from a study of cytomegalovirus exposure and HLA in healthy donors. PCR primers comprised 60 Vbeta and 13 Jbeta primers. TCRdb's copy holds only in-frame clones and misses some; the assay was immunoSEQ multiplex PCR. The table gives 68,000 or so clones; the top ten clones make up more than 15% of it. Deletions cut 4 bases from V and 2 bases from J, with 16 bases between. Germline V gene lookup returns CDR1 SGHKS and CDR2 YYEKEE (reference sequence). The CDR3 consists of 15 residues. While unrecorded immune exposures were likely, the donors were nominally healthy when sampled. Findings and caveats of the study: Researchers reportedly found TCR beta sequences accurately predicted most subjects' HLA-A and HLA-B alleles. Altogether, about 160 TCR beta chains were recorded as cytomegalovirus-associated. Rare TCR sequences dominated, though some public TCRs recurred in many donors.

The source material was PBMCs. This sequence joins TRBV5-5 and TRBJ2-7; D gene uncertain. The clonotype comes from a boy aged 5 to 17 in good health and CMV-seronegative. The chain's CDR3 is CASSQEVRSAYEQYF. The DNA for the CDR3 is TGTGCCAGCAGCCAAGAGGTACGGAGCGCCTACGAGCAGTACTTC.